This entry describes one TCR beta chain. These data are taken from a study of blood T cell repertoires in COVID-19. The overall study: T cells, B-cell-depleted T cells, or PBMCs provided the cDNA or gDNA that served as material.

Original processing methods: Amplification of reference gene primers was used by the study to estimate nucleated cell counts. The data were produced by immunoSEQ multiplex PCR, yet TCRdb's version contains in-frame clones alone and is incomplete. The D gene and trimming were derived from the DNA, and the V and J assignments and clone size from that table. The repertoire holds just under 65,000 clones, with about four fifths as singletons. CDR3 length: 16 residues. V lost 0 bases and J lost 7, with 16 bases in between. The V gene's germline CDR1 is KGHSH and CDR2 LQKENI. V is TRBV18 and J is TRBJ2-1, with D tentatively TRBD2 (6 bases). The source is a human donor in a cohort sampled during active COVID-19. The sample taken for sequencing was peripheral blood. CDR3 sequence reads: CASSPPGAGLGNEQFF. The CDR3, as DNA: TGTGCCAGCTCACCACCGGGAGCGGGCCTTGGGAATGAGCAGTTCTTC.